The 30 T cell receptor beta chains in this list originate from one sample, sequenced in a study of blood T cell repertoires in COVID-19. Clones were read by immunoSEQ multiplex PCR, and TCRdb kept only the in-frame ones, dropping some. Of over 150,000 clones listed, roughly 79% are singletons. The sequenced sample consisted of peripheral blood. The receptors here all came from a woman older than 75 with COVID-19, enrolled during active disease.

CDR3: CASSVADRQGYEQYF. Here the CDR3 DNA reads TGTGCCAGCAGCGTAGCCGACCGACAGGGCTACGAGCAGTACTTC. The rearrangement joins TRBV9 to TRBJ2-7; 7 positions agree with TRBD1. The CDR3 has 15 amino acids. After removal of 0 bases from V and 3 bases from J, the junction contained 6 bases not matched to a gene. Germline assignment: CDR1 SGDLS and CDR2 YYNGEE.

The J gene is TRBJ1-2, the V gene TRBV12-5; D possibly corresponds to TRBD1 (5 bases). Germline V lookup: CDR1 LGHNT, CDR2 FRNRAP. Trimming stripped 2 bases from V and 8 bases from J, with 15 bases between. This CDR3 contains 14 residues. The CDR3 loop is CASGLTPGIVGYTF. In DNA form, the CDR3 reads TGTGCTAGTGGTTTGACCCCAGGGATAGTAGGCTACACCTTC. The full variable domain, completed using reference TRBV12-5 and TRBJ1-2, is DARVTQTPRHKVTEMGQEVTMRCQPILGHNTVFWYRQTMMQGLELLAYFRNRAPLDDSGMPKDRFSAEMPDATLATLKIQPSEPRDSAVYFCASGLTPGIVGYTFGSGTRLTVV.

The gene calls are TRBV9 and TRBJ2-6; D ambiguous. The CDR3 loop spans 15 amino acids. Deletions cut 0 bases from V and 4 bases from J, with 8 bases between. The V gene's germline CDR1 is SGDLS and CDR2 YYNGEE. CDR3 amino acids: CASSVGSRGANVLTF. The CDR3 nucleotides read TGTGCCAGCAGCGTAGGTAGCAGAGGGGCCAACGTCCTGACTTTC.

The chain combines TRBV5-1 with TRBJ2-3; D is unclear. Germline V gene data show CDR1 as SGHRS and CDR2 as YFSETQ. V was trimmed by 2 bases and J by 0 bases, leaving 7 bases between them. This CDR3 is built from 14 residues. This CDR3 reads CASSFLASTDTQYF. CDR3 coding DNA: TGCGCCAGCAGCTTCTTGGCTAGCACAGATACGCAGTATTTT.

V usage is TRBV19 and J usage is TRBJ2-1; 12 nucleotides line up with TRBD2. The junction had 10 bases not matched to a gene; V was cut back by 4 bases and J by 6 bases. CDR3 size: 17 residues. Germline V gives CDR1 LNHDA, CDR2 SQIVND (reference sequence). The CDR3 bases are TGTGCCAGTAGTAGGCTAGCGGGGGGGCCAGTTTTCAATGAGCAGTTCTTC. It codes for CASSRLAGGPVFNEQFF.

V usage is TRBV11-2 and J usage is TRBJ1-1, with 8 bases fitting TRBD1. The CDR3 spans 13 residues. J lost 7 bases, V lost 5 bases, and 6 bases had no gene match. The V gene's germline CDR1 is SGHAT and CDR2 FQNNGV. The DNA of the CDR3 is TGTGCCAGCAGCCCAAACAGGGGGGATGAAGCTTTCTTT. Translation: CASSPNRGDEAFF.

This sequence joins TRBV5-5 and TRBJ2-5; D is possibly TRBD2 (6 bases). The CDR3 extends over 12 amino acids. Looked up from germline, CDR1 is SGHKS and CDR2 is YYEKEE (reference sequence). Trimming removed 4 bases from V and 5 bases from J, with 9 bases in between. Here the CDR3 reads CASSGLRETQYF. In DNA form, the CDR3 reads TGTGCCAGCAGCGGACTACGGGAGACCCAGTACTTC. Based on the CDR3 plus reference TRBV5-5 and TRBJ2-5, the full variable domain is DAGVTQSPTHLIKTRGQQVTLRCSPISGHKSVSWYQQVLGQGPQFIFQYYEKEERGRGNFPDRFSARQFPNYSSELNVNALLLGDSALYLCASSGLRETQYFGPGTRLLVL.

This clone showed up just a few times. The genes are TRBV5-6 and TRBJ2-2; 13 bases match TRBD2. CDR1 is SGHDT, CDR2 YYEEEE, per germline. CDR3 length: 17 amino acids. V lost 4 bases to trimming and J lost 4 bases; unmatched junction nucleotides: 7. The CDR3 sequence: CASSLRTSGSGTGELFF. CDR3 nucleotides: TGTGCCAGCAGCCTCCGGACTAGCGGGAGTGGCACCGGGGAGCTGTTTTTT.

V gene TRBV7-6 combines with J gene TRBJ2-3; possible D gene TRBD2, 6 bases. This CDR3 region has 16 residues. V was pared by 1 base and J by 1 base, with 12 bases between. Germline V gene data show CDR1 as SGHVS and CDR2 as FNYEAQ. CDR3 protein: CASSLGVGGGTDTQYF. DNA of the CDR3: TGTGCCAGCAGCTTAGGGGTCGGGGGAGGCACAGATACGCAGTATTTT.

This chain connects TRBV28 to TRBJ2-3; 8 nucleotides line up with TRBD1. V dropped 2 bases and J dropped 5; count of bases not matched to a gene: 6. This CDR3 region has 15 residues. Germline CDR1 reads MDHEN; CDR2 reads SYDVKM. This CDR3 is CASSLVQGARDTQYF. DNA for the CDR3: TGTGCCAGCAGTTTAGTCCAGGGGGCAAGAGATACGCAGTATTTT.

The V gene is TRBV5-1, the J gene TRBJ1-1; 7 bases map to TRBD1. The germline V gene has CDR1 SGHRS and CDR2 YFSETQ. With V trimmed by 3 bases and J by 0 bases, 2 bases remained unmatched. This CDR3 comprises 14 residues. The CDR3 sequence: CASSWDRMNTEAFF. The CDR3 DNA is TGCGCCAGCAGCTGGGACAGAATGAACACTGAAGCTTTCTTT.

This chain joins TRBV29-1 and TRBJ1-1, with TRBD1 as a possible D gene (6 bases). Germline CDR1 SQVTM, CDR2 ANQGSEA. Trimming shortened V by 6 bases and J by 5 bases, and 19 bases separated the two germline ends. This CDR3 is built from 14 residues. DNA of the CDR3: TGCAGCGTGACGTTGGGAGGGGGGGATACTGAAGCTTTCTTT. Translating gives CSVTLGGGDTEAFF.

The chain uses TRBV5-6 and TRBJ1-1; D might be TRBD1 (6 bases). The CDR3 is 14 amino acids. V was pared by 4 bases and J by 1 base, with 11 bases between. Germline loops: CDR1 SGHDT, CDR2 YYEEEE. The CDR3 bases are TGTGCCAGCAGCATTGACAGGAGGAACACTGAAGCTTTCTTT. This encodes CASSIDRRNTEAFF.

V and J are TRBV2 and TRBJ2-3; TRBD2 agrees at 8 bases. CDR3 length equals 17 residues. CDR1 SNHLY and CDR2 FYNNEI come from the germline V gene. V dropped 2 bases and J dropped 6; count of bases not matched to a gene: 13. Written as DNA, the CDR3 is TGTGCCAGCAGTGAAAGGCTAGCGGGCGCGTTAAGGGATACGCAGTATTTT. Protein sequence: CASSERLAGALRDTQYF.

The CDR3 spells CSVESGTGTQETQYF. CDR3 DNA: TGCAGCGTTGAGTCCGGGACAGGGACCCAAGAGACCCAGTACTTC. The rearrangement uses TRBV29-1 and TRBJ2-5, with 9 bases identical to TRBD1. The CDR3 is made up of 15 amino acids. The ends lost 3 bases at V and 1 base at J; junction bases unmatched: 6. Germline assignment: CDR1 SQVTM and CDR2 ANQGSEA.

This CDR3 reads CASSDPTGINQPQHF. DNA for the CDR3: TGTGCCAGCAGTGACCCCACAGGGATCAATCAGCCCCAGCATTTT. The chain couples TRBV2 to TRBJ1-5; tentatively, D is TRBD1 (6 bases). Trimming cost V 3 bases and J 3 bases, with 12 bases left between them. CDR1 SNHLY and CDR2 FYNNEI come from the germline V gene. This CDR3 is 15 amino acids long. The variable domain in full, with the rest retrieved from reference TRBV2 and TRBJ1-5, is EPEVTQTPSHQVTQMGQEVILRCVPISNHLYFYWYRQILGQKVEFLVSFYNNEISEKSEIFDDQFSVERPDGSNFTLKIRSTKLEDSAMYFCASSDPTGINQPQHFGDGTRLSIL.

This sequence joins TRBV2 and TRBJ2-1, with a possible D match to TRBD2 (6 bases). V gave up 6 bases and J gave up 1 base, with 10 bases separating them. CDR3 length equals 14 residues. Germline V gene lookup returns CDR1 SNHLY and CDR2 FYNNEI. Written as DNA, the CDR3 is TGTGCCAGCAGCCCGGGAGAGTCCTACAATGAGCAGTTCTTC. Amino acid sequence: CASSPGESYNEQFF.

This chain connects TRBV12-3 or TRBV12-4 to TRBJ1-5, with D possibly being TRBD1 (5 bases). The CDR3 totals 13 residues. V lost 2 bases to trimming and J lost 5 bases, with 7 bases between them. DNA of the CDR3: TGTGCCAGCAGTTTAAGGGGTGATCAGCCCCAGCATTTT. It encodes CASSLRGDQPQHF.

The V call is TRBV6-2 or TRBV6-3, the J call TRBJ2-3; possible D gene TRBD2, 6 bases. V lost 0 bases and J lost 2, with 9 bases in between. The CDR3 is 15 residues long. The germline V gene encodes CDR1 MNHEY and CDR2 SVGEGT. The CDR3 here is CASSYSGGDTDTQYF. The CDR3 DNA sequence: TGTGCCAGCAGTTACTCGGGCGGGGACACAGATACGCAGTATTTT.

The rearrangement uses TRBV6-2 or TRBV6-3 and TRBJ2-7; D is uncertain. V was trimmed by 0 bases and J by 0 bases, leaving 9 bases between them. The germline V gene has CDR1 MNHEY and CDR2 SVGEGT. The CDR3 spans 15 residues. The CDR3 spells CASSYSTSSSYEQYF. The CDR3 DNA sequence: TGTGCCAGCAGTTACTCGACATCGAGCTCCTACGAGCAGTACTTC.

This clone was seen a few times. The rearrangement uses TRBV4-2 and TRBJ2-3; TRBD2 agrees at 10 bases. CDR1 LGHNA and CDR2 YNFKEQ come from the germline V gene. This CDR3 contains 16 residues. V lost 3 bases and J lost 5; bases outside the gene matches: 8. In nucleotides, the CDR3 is TGTGCCAGCAGCCAGGTTAGCGGGGGGTACGGAGATACGCAGTATTTT. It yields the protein CASSQVSGGYGDTQYF.

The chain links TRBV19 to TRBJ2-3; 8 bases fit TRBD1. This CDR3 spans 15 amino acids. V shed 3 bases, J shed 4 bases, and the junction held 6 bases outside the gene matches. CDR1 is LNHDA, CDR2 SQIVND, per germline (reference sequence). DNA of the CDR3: TGTGCCAGTAGTATTCTACAGGGGGTTCCAGATACGCAGTATTTT. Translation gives CASSILQGVPDTQYF.

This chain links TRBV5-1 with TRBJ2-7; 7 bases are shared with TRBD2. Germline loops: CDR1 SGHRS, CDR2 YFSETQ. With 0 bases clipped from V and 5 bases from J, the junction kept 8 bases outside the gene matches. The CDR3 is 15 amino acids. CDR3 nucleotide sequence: TGCGCCAGCAGCTTGGGGGGTATTGGGACTAACGAGCAGTACTTC. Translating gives CASSLGGIGTNEQYF. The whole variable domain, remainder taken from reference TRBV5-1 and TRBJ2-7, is KAGVTQTPRYLIKTRGQQVTLSCSPISGHRSVSWYQQTPGQGLQFLFEYFSETQRNKGNFPGRFSGRQFSNSRSEMNVSTLELGDSALYLCASSLGGIGTNEQYFGPGTRLTVT.

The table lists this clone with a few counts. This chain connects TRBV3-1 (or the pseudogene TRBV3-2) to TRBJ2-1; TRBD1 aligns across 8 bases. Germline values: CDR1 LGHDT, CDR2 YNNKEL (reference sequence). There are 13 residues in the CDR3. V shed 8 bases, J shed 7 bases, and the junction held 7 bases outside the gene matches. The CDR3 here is CASRTGRRNEQFF. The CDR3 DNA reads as TGTGCCAGCCGGACAGGGAGGAGGAATGAGCAGTTCTTC.

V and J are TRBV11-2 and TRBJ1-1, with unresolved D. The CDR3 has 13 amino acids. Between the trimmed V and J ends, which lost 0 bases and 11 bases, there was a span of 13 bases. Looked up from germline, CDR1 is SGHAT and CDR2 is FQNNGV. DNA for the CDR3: TGTGCCAGCAGCTTAGAGCCCGTTGAACGGGCTTTCTTT. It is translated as CASSLEPVERAFF.

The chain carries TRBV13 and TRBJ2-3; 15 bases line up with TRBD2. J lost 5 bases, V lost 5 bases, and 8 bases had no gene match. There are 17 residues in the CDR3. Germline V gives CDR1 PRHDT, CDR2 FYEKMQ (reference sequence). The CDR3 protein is CASSPGLAGGLGDTQYF. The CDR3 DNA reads TGTGCCAGCAGCCCCGGACTAGCGGGGGGGCTCGGAGATACGCAGTATTTT.

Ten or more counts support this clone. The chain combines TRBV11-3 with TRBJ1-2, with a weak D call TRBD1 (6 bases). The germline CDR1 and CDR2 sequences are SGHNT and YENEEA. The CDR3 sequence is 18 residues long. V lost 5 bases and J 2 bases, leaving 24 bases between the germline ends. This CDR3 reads CASSRRADRALRNYGYTF. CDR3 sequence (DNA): TGTGCCAGCAGCCGTAGAGCGGACAGAGCCCTGAGAAACTATGGCTACACCTTC.

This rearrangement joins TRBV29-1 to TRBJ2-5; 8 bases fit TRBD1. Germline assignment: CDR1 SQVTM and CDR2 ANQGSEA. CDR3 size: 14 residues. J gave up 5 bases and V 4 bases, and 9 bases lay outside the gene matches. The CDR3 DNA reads TGCAGCGTTGCAGGGGGCGCGGGTTCCGAGACCCAGTACTTC. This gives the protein CSVAGGAGSETQYF.

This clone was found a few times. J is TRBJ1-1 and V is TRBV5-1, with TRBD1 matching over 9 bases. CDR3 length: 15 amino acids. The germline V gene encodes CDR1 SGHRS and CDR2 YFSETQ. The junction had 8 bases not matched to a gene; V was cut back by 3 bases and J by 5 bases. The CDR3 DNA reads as TGCGCCAGCAGCTGGGGACAGGGTTTGGGAACTGAAGCTTTCTTT. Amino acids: CASSWGQGLGTEAFF. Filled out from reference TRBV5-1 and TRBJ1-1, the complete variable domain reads KAGVTQTPRYLIKTRGQQVTLSCSPISGHRSVSWYQQTPGQGLQFLFEYFSETQRNKGNFPGRFSGRQFSNSRSEMNVSTLELGDSALYLCASSWGQGLGTEAFFGQGTRLTVV.

The CDR3 here is CASSPGTGGYEQYF. The DNA for the CDR3 is TGTGCCAGCAGCCCCGGGACAGGGGGCTACGAGCAGTACTTC. The chain is built from TRBV13 and TRBJ2-7, with 11 bases lining up with TRBD1. Germline CDR1 is PRHDT and CDR2 is FYEKMQ (reference sequence). With 5 bases clipped from V and 3 bases from J, the junction kept 3 bases outside the gene matches. The CDR3 is made up of 14 amino acids.